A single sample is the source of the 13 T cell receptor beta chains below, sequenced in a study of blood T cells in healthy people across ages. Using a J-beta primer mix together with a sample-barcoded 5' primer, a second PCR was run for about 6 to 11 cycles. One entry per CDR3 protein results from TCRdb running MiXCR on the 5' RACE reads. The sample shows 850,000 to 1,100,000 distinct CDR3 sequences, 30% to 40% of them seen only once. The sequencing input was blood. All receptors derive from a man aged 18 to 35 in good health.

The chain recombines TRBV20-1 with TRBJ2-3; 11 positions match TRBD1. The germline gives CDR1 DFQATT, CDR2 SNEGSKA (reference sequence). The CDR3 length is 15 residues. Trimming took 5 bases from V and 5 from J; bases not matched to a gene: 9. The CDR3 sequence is CSARRTGGFRDTQYF. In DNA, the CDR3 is TGCAGTGCTCGACGGACAGGGGGCTTCAGAGATACGCAGTATTTT.

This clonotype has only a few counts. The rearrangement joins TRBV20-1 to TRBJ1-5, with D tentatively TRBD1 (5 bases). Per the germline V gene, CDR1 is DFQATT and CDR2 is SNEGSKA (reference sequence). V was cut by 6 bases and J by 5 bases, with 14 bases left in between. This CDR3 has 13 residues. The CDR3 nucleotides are TGCAGTGCCCTAGGGGAGGGCTATCAGCCCCAGCATTTT. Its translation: CSALGEGYQPQHF.

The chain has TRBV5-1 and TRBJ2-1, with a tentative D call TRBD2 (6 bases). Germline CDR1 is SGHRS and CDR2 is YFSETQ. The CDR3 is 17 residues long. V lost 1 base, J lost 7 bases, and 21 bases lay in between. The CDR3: CASSLLPAGRIGNEQFF. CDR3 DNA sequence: TGCGCCAGCAGCTTGCTCCCTGCAGGGAGGATTGGGAATGAGCAGTTCTTC. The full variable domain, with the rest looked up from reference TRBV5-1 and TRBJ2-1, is KAGVTQTPRYLIKTRGQQVTLSCSPISGHRSVSWYQQTPGQGLQFLFEYFSETQRNKGNFPGRFSGRQFSNSRSEMNVSTLELGDSALYLCASSLLPAGRIGNEQFFGPGTRLTVL.

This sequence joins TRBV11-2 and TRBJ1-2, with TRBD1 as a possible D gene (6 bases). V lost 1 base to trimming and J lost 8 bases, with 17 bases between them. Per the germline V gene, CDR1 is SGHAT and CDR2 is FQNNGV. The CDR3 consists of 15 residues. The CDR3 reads CASSLGDTITGGYTF. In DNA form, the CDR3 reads TGTGCCAGCAGCTTAGGGGACACAATTACGGGAGGCTACACCTTC.

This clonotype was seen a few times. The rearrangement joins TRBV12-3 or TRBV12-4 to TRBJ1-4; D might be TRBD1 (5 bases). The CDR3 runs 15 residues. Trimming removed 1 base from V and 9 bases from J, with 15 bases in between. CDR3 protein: CASSLVYGGGKKLFF. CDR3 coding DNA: TGTGCCAGCAGTTTAGTATATGGGGGAGGGAAAAAACTGTTTTTT.

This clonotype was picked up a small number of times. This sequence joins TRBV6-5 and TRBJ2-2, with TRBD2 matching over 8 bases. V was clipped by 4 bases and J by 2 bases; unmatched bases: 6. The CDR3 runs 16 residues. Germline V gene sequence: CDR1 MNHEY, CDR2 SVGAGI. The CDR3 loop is CASSWAGGLNTGELFF. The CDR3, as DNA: TGTGCCAGCAGTTGGGCGGGGGGACTTAACACCGGGGAGCTGTTTTTT.

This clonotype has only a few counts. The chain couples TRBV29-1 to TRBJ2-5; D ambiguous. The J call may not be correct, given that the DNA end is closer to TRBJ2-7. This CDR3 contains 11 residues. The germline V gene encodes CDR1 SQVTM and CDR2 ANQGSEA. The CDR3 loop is CSGASNYEQYF. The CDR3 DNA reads TGCAGCGGCGCCTCCAACTACGAGCAGTACTTC.

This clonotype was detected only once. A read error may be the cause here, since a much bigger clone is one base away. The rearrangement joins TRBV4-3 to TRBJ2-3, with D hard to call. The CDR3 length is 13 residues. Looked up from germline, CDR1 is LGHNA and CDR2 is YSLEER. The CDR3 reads CASSQVDTDTRYF. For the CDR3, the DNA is TGCGCCAGCAGCCAAGTAGACACAGATACGCGGTATTTT.

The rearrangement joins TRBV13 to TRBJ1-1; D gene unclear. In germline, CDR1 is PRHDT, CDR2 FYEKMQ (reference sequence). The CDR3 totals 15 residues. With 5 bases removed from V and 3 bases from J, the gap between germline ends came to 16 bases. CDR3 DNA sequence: TGTGCCAGCAGCCTCGACCACGGGGTGGACACTGAAGCTTTCTTT. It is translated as CASSLDHGVDTEAFF. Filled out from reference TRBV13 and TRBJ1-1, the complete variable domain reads AAGVIQSPRHLIKEKRETATLKCYPIPRHDTVYWYQQGPGQDPQFLISFYEKMQSDKGSIPDRFSAQQFSDYHSELNMSSLELGDSALYFCASSLDHGVDTEAFFGQGTRLTVV.

The CDR3, as DNA: TGTGCCAGCCGCGGGGGGCAAACCTACGAGCAGTACTTC. Amino acids: CASRGGQTYEQYF. The chain couples TRBV3-1 to TRBJ2-7; TRBD2 matches at 8 bases. This CDR3 is built from 13 residues. V shed 8 bases, J shed 2 bases, and the junction held 5 bases outside the gene matches. The germline CDR1 and CDR2 sequences are LGHDT and YNNKEL (reference sequence).

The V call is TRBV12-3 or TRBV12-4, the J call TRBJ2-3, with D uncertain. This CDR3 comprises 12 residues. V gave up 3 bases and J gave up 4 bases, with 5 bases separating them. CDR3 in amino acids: CASSFYADTQYF. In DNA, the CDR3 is TGTGCCAGCAGTTTTTACGCAGATACGCAGTATTTT.

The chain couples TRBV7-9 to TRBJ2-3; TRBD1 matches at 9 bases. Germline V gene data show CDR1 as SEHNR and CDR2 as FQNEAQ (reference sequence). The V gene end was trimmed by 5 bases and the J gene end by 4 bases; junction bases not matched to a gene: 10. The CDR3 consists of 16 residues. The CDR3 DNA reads TGTGCCAGCAGCCGGACGGGACAGGGTAACGCAGATACGCAGTATTTT. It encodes CASSRTGQGNADTQYF.

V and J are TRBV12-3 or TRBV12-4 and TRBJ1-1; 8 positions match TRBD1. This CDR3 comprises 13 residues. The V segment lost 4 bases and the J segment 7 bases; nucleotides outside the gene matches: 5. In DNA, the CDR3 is TGTGCCAGCAGTTCCCTACAGGGGGTTGAAGCTTTCTTT. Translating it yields CASSSLQGVEAFF.